A selection of T cell receptor beta chains follows, all from one sample in a study of blood T cell repertoires in COVID-19. Sequencing used immunoSEQ multiplex PCR; TCRdb keeps in-frame clones, though not all of them. The sample has 150,000 to 200,000 clones, approximately 88% seen once. Sample: peripheral blood. These receptors were taken from a human donor in a cohort sampled during active COVID-19. Both conserved end residues are part of each CDR3. D genes are given only for firm matches. Size is stated for part of the rows, as once, few or many counts, or as a class when the clone is expanded.

size: once; J: TRBJ2-1; V: TRBV7-9; D: -; DNA: TGTGCCAGCAGCTTAGGGGGAGTCCTTGAGAGGGCTGAGCAGTTCTTC; CDR3: CASSLGGVLERAEQFF
size: -; J: TRBJ1-5; V: TRBV19; D: -; DNA: TGTGCCAGTAGTATGATTTCCCCAGGGATGCGTCAGCCCCAGCATTTT; CDR3: CASSMISPGMRQPQHF
size: -; J: TRBJ2-7; V: TRBV21-1; D: -; DNA: TGTGCCAGCAGCGGTCCAGGGGTGAACGAGCAGTACTTC; CDR3: CASSGPGVNEQYF
size: few; J: TRBJ2-7; V: TRBV20-1; D: -; DNA: TGCAGTGCACCCTATACCTACGAGCAGTACTTC; CDR3: CSAPYTYEQYF
size: -; J: TRBJ2-3; V: TRBV30; D: TRBD2; DNA: TGTGCCTGGAGTCCCACATCCGGGGGGATAGATACGCAGTATTTT; CDR3: CAWSPTSGGIDTQYF
size: -; J: TRBJ2-1; V: TRBV7-2; D: -; DNA: TGTGCCAGCAGCCTAGGTCCGGTAAGCTCCTACAATGAGCAGTTCTTC; CDR3: CASSLGPVSSYNEQFF
size: -; J: TRBJ1-2; V: TRBV5-5; D: -; DNA: TGTGCCAGCAGCCCACAGATGACTAACTATGGCTACACCTTC; CDR3: CASSPQMTNYGYTF
size: medium-sized; J: TRBJ2-1; V: TRBV6-5; D: TRBD2; DNA: TGTGCCAGCAGGAGGGTAGCGGGAGGAAATGAGCAGTTCTTC; CDR3: CASRRVAGGNEQFF
size: -; J: TRBJ2-2; V: TRBV28; D: -; DNA: TGTGCCAGCAGCGAAACAGGGTCCGGGTCCGGGGAGCTGTTTTTT; CDR3: CASSETGSGSGELFF
size: -; J: TRBJ1-1; V: TRBV29-1; D: -; DNA: TGCAGCGTTGGTCGAGGGCAGATGAACACTGAAGCTTTCTTT; CDR3: CSVGRGQMNTEAFF
size: -; J: TRBJ1-1; V: TRBV28; D: TRBD1; DNA: TGTGCCAGCAGTTTCGACATCCGGGACAGGGACCTCGAGGCTTTCTTT; CDR3: CASSFDIRDRDLEAFF
size: -; J: TRBJ2-5; V: TRBV7-2; D: TRBD1; DNA: TGTGCCAGCAGCCGGGACAGGGTTTTAGAGACCCAGTACTTC; CDR3: CASSRDRVLETQYF
size: -; J: TRBJ2-5; V: TRBV7-5; D: -; DNA: TGTGCCAGAAGCCGATGGGACAGCCGAGGGCTAAAAGAGACCCAGTACTTC; CDR3: CARSRWDSRGLKETQYF
size: few; J: TRBJ1-4; V: TRBV7-2; D: -; DNA: TGTGCCAGCAGCTTCGGGGGGGAAAAACTGTTTTTT; CDR3: CASSFGGEKLFF
size: -; J: TRBJ2-3; V: TRBV19; D: -; DNA: TGTGCCAGTAGTGGCAGGGGAGATACGCAGTATTTT; CDR3: CASSGRGDTQYF
size: -; J: TRBJ2-7; V: TRBV27; D: -; DNA: TGTGCCAGCAGTTTAGGGGACTCCTCCTACGAGCAGTACTTC; CDR3: CASSLGDSSYEQYF
size: -; J: TRBJ1-1; V: TRBV9; D: -; DNA: TGTGCCAGCAGCGAGACGCAGGGCGGCACTGAAGCTTTCTTT; CDR3: CASSETQGGTEAFF
size: -; J: TRBJ1-1; V: TRBV18; D: TRBD1; DNA: TGTGCCAGCTCACCTGGGACAGGGTCTGAAGCTTTCTTT; CDR3: CASSPGTGSEAFF
size: -; J: TRBJ2-1; V: TRBV5-4; D: -; DNA: TGTGCCAGCAGTTGGGGGGTCGGCGCCGGGAATGAGCAGTTCTTC; CDR3: CASSWGVGAGNEQFF
size: few; J: TRBJ1-1; V: TRBV7-9; D: TRBD1; DNA: TGTGCCAGCAGCTCCTCCGGGACAGGCGGGGCCACTGAAGCTTTCTTT; CDR3: CASSSSGTGGATEAFF
size: -; J: TRBJ2-1; V: TRBV7-2; D: -; DNA: TGTGCCAGCAGCTTTTTCGCGGCTTCCTACAATGAGCAGTTCTTC; CDR3: CASSFFAASYNEQFF
size: -; J: TRBJ2-7; V: TRBV11-2; D: TRBD2; DNA: TGTGCCAGCAGCTTAGAAATAGCGGGGGCCGTTTACGAGCAGTACTTC; CDR3: CASSLEIAGAVYEQYF
size: -; J: TRBJ2-2; V: TRBV15; D: -; DNA: TGTGCCACCAGCAGAGATCGCCCAGGCAGGGAGGTTAAGGACACCGGGGAGCTGTTTTTT; CDR3: CATSRDRPGREVKDTGELFF
size: -; J: TRBJ2-3; V: TRBV24-1; D: -; DNA: TGTGCCACCAGTGACCTAAACACAGATACGCAGTATTTT; CDR3: CATSDLNTDTQYF
size: -; J: TRBJ1-1; V: TRBV6-2/TRBV6-3; D: -; DNA: TGTGCCAGCAGTCCAGGGATTTTCGGTGAAGCTTTCTTT; CDR3: CASSPGIFGEAFF
size: -; J: TRBJ2-7; V: TRBV9; D: TRBD2; DNA: TGTGCCAGCAGCGTAAGGTGGGAGGGCCTCGAGCAGTACTTC; CDR3: CASSVRWEGLEQYF
size: few; J: TRBJ2-2; V: TRBV27; D: -; DNA: TGTGCCAGCAGTCCCCTGACTTTCACCGGGGAGCTGTTTTTT; CDR3: CASSPLTFTGELFF
size: -; J: TRBJ2-7; V: TRBV4-1; D: TRBD2; DNA: TGCGCCAGCAGCCTTAACGATCCGGGACTAGCGGGCCCCTACGAGCAGTACTTC; CDR3: CASSLNDPGLAGPYEQYF
size: -; J: TRBJ1-6; V: TRBV7-9; D: -; DNA: TGTGCCAGCAGCACCCAGGACAGCGTTAATAATTCACCCCTCCACTTT; CDR3: CASSTQDSVNNSPLHF
size: -; J: TRBJ2-7; V: TRBV15; D: -; DNA: TGTGCCACCAGCAGAGATCTTCCAGGCCCTATCTCCTACGAGCAGTACTTC; CDR3: CATSRDLPGPISYEQYF
size: -; J: TRBJ2-3; V: TRBV15; D: TRBD2; DNA: TGTGCCACCAGCAGAACCGGGACTAGCGGGTACAGCACAGATACGCAGTATTTT; CDR3: CATSRTGTSGYSTDTQYF
size: -; J: TRBJ2-5; V: TRBV27; D: TRBD2; DNA: TGTGCCAGCAGCCGTACTACAGGGGGACTAGCGGGAGCCCTTGGGGAGACCCAGTACTTC; CDR3: CASSRTTGGLAGALGETQYF
size: -; J: TRBJ1-6; V: TRBV5-4; D: -; DNA: TGTGCCAGCAGCTTGGGCGGGGGACTGGAACCCCTCCACTTT; CDR3: CASSLGGGLEPLHF
size: -; J: TRBJ1-1; V: TRBV3-1/TRBV3-2; D: -; DNA: TGTGCCAGCAGCCAATCCGATCGAGATCCTGAAGCTTTCTTT; CDR3: CASSQSDRDPEAFF
size: -; J: TRBJ2-1; V: TRBV5-4; D: -; DNA: TGTGCCAGCAGCCCCGTGGAACAGTACAATGAGCAGTTCTTC; CDR3: CASSPVEQYNEQFF
size: -; J: TRBJ2-1; V: TRBV7-3; D: TRBD2; DNA: TGTGCCAGCAGCTTAAGTCGACTAGCGGGGATTGATAGCAATGAGCAGTTCTTC; CDR3: CASSLSRLAGIDSNEQFF
size: -; J: TRBJ2-7; V: TRBV18; D: TRBD1; DNA: TGTGCCAGCTCACCGGGACAGGGGGCTTACGAGCAGTACTTC; CDR3: CASSPGQGAYEQYF
size: -; J: TRBJ2-1; V: TRBV9; D: -; DNA: TGTGCCAGCAGCGCCCCTATCCTTAGCTCCTACAATGAGCAGTTCTTC; CDR3: CASSAPILSSYNEQFF
size: -; J: TRBJ1-5; V: TRBV5-1; D: TRBD1; DNA: TGCGCCAGCCGCCTTACAACAGGGGGCGGTCAGCCCCAGCATTTT; CDR3: CASRLTTGGGQPQHF
size: -; J: TRBJ2-5; V: TRBV7-9; D: TRBD2; DNA: TGTGCCAGCAGCTTAGGAGATGCTAGCGGCGGAGAGACCCAGTACTTC; CDR3: CASSLGDASGGETQYF
size: -; J: TRBJ2-1; V: TRBV5-1; D: -; DNA: TGCGCCAGCAGCTTGGGGGTGGACTGGGACAATGAGCAGTTCTTC; CDR3: CASSLGVDWDNEQFF
size: -; J: TRBJ2-5; V: TRBV9; D: -; DNA: TGTGCCAGCAGCGTAGAGAGGACCCGGGGTGACCAGTACTTC; CDR3: CASSVERTRGDQYF
size: many; J: TRBJ1-5; V: TRBV7-2; D: -; DNA: TGTGCCAGCAGCCCGTCCGGGGGAAATCAGCCCCAGCATTTT; CDR3: CASSPSGGNQPQHF
size: -; J: TRBJ1-1; V: TRBV30; D: TRBD1; DNA: TGTGCCTCTCGGCCCCAGGGGGACACTGAAGCTTTCTTT; CDR3: CASRPQGDTEAFF
size: -; J: TRBJ2-5; V: TRBV19; D: -; DNA: TGTGCCAGTAGTATAGCCGGGGGAGAGACCCAGTACTTC; CDR3: CASSIAGGETQYF
size: -; J: TRBJ1-2; V: TRBV29-1; D: -; DNA: TGCAGCGTCCGGGCCCGGGAGGGCTACACCTTC; CDR3: CSVRAREGYTF
size: -; J: TRBJ1-1; V: TRBV6-1; D: TRBD1; DNA: TGTGCCAGCAGTGAAGCTCACAGGGGGCTAGTGGGTACTGAAGCTTTCTTT; CDR3: CASSEAHRGLVGTEAFF
size: -; J: TRBJ2-7; V: TRBV7-6; D: -; DNA: TGTGCCAGCAGCTTGGGGGGTCCCGGCGAGCAGTACTTC; CDR3: CASSLGGPGEQYF
size: -; J: TRBJ2-3; V: TRBV29-1; D: -; DNA: TGCAGCGTTGTTTTGGCTAGCGGCACAGATACGCAGTATTTT; CDR3: CSVVLASGTDTQYF
size: -; J: TRBJ2-3; V: TRBV5-4; D: TRBD1; DNA: TGTGCCAGCACCACCCGGACAGGGGGCCCAGATACGCAGTATTTT; CDR3: CASTTRTGGPDTQYF
size: -; J: TRBJ1-1; V: TRBV6-2/TRBV6-3; D: -; DNA: TGTGCCAGCAGCACCCCACGACCGGGAGGGACTGAAGCTTTCTTT; CDR3: CASSTPRPGGTEAFF
size: few; J: TRBJ1-2; V: TRBV20-1; D: -; DNA: TGCAGTGCCAGGACAGATTATGGCTACACCTTC; CDR3: CSARTDYGYTF
size: -; J: TRBJ1-1; V: TRBV5-1; D: TRBD1; DNA: TGCGCCAGCAGCCAGGGGGGTGGGCAGAACACTGAAGCTTTCTTT; CDR3: CASSQGGGQNTEAFF
size: -; J: TRBJ2-7; V: TRBV6-5; D: -; DNA: TGTGCCAGCAGTTACGGGGCACCCTACGAGCAGTACTTC; CDR3: CASSYGAPYEQYF
size: -; J: TRBJ2-7; V: TRBV6-5; D: -; DNA: TGTGCCAGCAGACTACACGAGCAGTACTTC; CDR3: CASRLHEQYF
size: -; J: TRBJ2-3; V: TRBV24-1; D: TRBD1; DNA: TGTGCCACCAGTGAGCGGGGACAGGGTAAATTCACGCAGTATTTT; CDR3: CATSERGQGKFTQYF
size: once; J: TRBJ2-7; V: TRBV7-9; D: TRBD2; DNA: TGTGCCAGCCAGACTGGGGGGACTAGTCGTTCCTACGAGCAGTACTTC; CDR3: CASQTGGTSRSYEQYF
size: -; J: TRBJ2-2; V: TRBV3-1/TRBV3-2; D: -; DNA: TGTGCCAGCAGCCAAGGTGACCGAAGCGCCGGGGAGCTGTTTTTT; CDR3: CASSQGDRSAGELFF
size: -; J: TRBJ2-3; V: TRBV27; D: TRBD1; DNA: TGTGCCAGCAGGCTACGCCTTCACGGACAGGGGGGCACAGATACGCAGTATTTT; CDR3: CASRLRLHGQGGTDTQYF